The 17 T cell receptor beta chains reported below all come from one sample, sequenced in a study of CD8 T cells in Susac syndrome. Reverse transcription of 0.5 to 1 ug RNA used random hexamers. TCRdb independently ran MiXCR on the immunoSEQ multiplex PCR reads; one entry per CDR3 protein. Of approximately 260,000 distinct CDR3 sequences in the sample, 95% to 97% were seen once. Sequencing was done on a sample of CD4+ T cells from PBMCs. These receptors were taken from a human donor with Susac syndrome.

This rearrangement joins TRBV20-1 to TRBJ1-4; D gene ambiguous. With 0 bases removed from V and 5 bases from J, the gap between germline ends came to 7 bases. CDR1 is DFQATT, CDR2 SNEGSKA, per germline (reference sequence). The CDR3 contains 13 residues. The CDR3 region has the DNA TGCAGTGCTAGAGATTCGCGAAATGAAAAACTGTTTTTT. It encodes CSARDSRNEKLFF.

The chain recombines TRBV19 with TRBJ1-2, with 8 bases that match TRBD1. The trim removed 5 bases at V and 8 bases at J, leaving 7 bases unmatched. CDR1 and CDR2 (germline): LNHDA, SQIVND (reference sequence). The CDR3 runs to 13 residues. The CDR3 nucleotides are TGTGCCAGTAGTCCTGGACAGGGCGAGGGCTACACCTTC. This translates into CASSPGQGEGYTF.

The chain carries TRBV4-1 and TRBJ2-7; 8 bases map to TRBD1. Germline assignment: CDR1 MGHRA and CDR2 YSYEKL. CDR3 length: 16 amino acids. V shed 0 bases and J 0 bases; nucleotides not matched to a gene: 4. The CDR3 here is CASSQERDRSSYEQYF. Here the CDR3 DNA reads TGCGCCAGCAGCCAAGAAAGGGACAGGAGCTCCTACGAGCAGTACTTC.

The chain uses TRBV12-5 and TRBJ1-1; D is ambiguous. Germline values: CDR1 LGHNT, CDR2 FRNRAP. Trimming pared 0 bases from V and 3 bases from J, leaving 8 bases between. This CDR3 contains 14 residues. The DNA of the CDR3 is TGTGCTAGTGGTTTGGTGACCTGGGACACTGAAGCTTTCTTT. Encoded protein: CASGLVTWDTEAFF.

The genes are TRBV30 and TRBJ2-1, with D possibly being TRBD2 (6 bases). Looked up from germline, CDR1 is GTSNPN and CDR2 is SVGIG (reference sequence). This CDR3 has 17 amino acids. V was pared by 2 bases and J by 7 bases, with 24 bases between. The CDR3 loop reads CAWSHRGGAGSRNEQFF. The DNA of the CDR3 is TGTGCCTGGAGTCACCGCGGAGGTGCGGGAAGTAGGAATGAGCAGTTCTTC.

This chain uses TRBV20-1 with TRBJ1-2; tentative D call: TRBD1 (5 bases). Trimming took off 5 bases at V and 1 base at J, with 8 bases between the two ends. The CDR3 is 12 amino acids. Germline lookup yields CDR1 DFQATT and CDR2 SNEGSKA (reference sequence). The CDR3 sequence: CSARDLNYGYTF. CDR3 in DNA: TGCAGTGCTCGGGACCTTAACTATGGCTACACCTTC.

V is TRBV29-1 and J is TRBJ2-7; no reliable D call. CDR1 and CDR2 (germline): SQVTM, ANQGSEA. The CDR3 loop spans 11 amino acids. Trimming removed 3 bases from V and 2 bases from J, with 5 bases in between. The CDR3 reads CSVEKTYEQYF. The DNA for the CDR3 is TGCAGCGTTGAGAAGACCTACGAGCAGTACTTC.

V and J are TRBV4-1 and TRBJ2-1; D not certain. This CDR3 contains 13 residues. V gave up 3 bases and J gave up 6 bases, with 9 bases separating them. CDR1 and CDR2 from the germline V gene are MGHRA and YSYEKL. CDR3 DNA: TGCGCCAGCAGCCAGGCAATAATCAATGAGCAGTTCTTC. Its translation: CASSQAIINEQFF.

The V and J genes are TRBV20-1 and TRBJ2-3; 8 positions match TRBD2. Per germline, CDR1 DFQATT and CDR2 SNEGSKA (reference sequence). Trimming cost V 4 bases and J 0 bases; bases outside gene matches: 3. This CDR3 spans 14 amino acids. As DNA, the CDR3 is TGCAGTGCTATGCCTAGCGGGAGCACAGATACGCAGTATTTT. This gives the protein CSAMPSGSTDTQYF.

The chain recombines TRBV20-1 with TRBJ1-1, with unresolved D. The CDR3 length is 11 residues. Trimming took off 8 bases at V and 8 bases at J, with 15 bases between the two ends. Germline V gene lookup returns CDR1 DFQATT and CDR2 SNEGSKA (reference sequence). CDR3 bases: TGCAGTCAAGGTGCGGGCGCCGAAGCTTTCTTT. Translating gives CSQGAGAEAFF.

The chain couples TRBV7-2 to TRBJ2-7; D gene uncertain. Trimming removed 4 bases at V and 2 bases at J, with 9 bases between. Germline V CDR1 and CDR2: SGHTA, FQGNSA. The CDR3 extends over 13 amino acids. The CDR3 sequence: CASSSRVAYEQYF. In nucleotides, the CDR3 is TGTGCCAGCAGCTCACGGGTGGCCTACGAGCAGTACTTC.

The DNA of the CDR3 is TGTGCCAGCAGCAGGGAGGGGGCCTCTGAAGCTTTCTTT. It codes for CASSREGASEAFF. V usage is TRBV3-1 and J usage is TRBJ1-1, with 7 bases identical to TRBD1. In germline, CDR1 is LGHDT, CDR2 YNNKEL (reference sequence). Trimming at V came to 5 bases and at J to 6 bases, leaving 6 bases not matched to a gene. This CDR3 spans 13 amino acids.

The chain joins TRBV30 to TRBJ2-7; perhaps TRBD1 as D (6 bases). The CDR3 spans 14 residues. CDR1 is GTSNPN, CDR2 SVGIG, per germline (reference sequence). Trimming cost V 2 bases and J 2 bases, with 13 bases left between them. The CDR3 is CAWSSPDRPYEQYF. In DNA, the CDR3 is TGTGCCTGGAGTTCTCCCGACAGGCCCTACGAGCAGTACTTC.

CDR3 in DNA: TGTGCCAGCAGCGAACAGGGGGGGAATGAAAAACTGTTTTTT. Translation: CASSEQGGNEKLFF. The chain recombines TRBV7-2 with TRBJ1-4, with 8 bases that match TRBD1. Germline lookup yields CDR1 SGHTA and CDR2 FQGNSA. The CDR3 loop spans 14 amino acids. V trimming: 5 bases; J trimming: 5 bases; junction bases outside the gene matches: 4.

Here the CDR3 DNA reads TGTGCCTGGAGTGTACAAGTGGCTAGTGAGCAGTTCTTC. It yields the protein CAWSVQVASEQFF. This chain joins TRBV30 and TRBJ2-1; no clear D gene. Germline-derived CDR1 and CDR2 are GTSNPN and SVGIG (reference sequence). Trimming took 0 bases from V and 9 from J, leaving 12 bases between them. The CDR3 is made up of 13 amino acids.

The rearrangement uses TRBV30 and TRBJ2-1, with 8 positions matching TRBD2. Unmatched junction bases numbered 7, after V lost 4 bases and J lost 5 bases. The CDR3 spans 14 residues. Per germline, CDR1 GTSNPN and CDR2 SVGIG (reference sequence). CDR3 in amino acids: CAWKRESTHNEQFF. For the CDR3, the DNA is TGTGCCTGGAAGCGGGAGTCGACTCACAATGAGCAGTTCTTC.

The chain uses TRBV20-1 and TRBJ1-4, with 10 bases matching TRBD1. The CDR3 extends over 15 amino acids. J lost 5 bases, V lost 6 bases, and 9 bases had no gene match. Looked up from germline, CDR1 is DFQATT and CDR2 is SNEGSKA (reference sequence). The CDR3 loop reads CSATRPGQGNEKLFF. The DNA for the CDR3 is TGCAGTGCAACCAGACCGGGACAGGGGAATGAAAAACTGTTTTTT.